The 18 T cell receptor beta chains reported below all come from one sample, sequenced in a study of beta chain features in type 1 diabetes. Sequenced material consisted of expressed TCRB transcripts (all of the isolated RNA was reverse transcribed). Assay: immunoSEQ multiplex PCR; the TCRdb copy retains only in-frame clones and omits some. The data contain 130,000 to 150,000 clones, more than 9% of them singletons. The sequencing sample was made of naive CD4+ T cells from blood. The receptors derive from a man aged 18 to 30 in good health.

The J gene is TRBJ2-7, the V gene TRBV7-8; possibly TRBD2 for D (6 bases). V was trimmed by 5 bases and J by 0 bases, leaving 11 bases between them. Germline CDR1 and CDR2: SGHVS and FQNEAQ. The CDR3 contains 14 residues. CDR3 loop: CASSTLTSSYEQYF. The CDR3 DNA reads TGTGCCAGCAGCACCCTGACTAGCTCCTACGAGCAGTACTTC. The entire variable domain, with the rest obtained from reference TRBV7-8 and TRBJ2-7, is as follows: GAGVSQSPRYKVAKRGQDVALRCDPISGHVSLFWYQQALGQGPEFLTYFQNEAQLDKSGLPSDRFFAERPEGSVSTLKIQRTQQEDSAVYLCASSTLTSSYEQYFGPGTRLTVT.

This chain uses TRBV28 with TRBJ2-7; D possibly corresponds to TRBD1 (6 bases). Deletions cut 10 bases from V and 2 bases from J, with 21 bases between. Germline V gene data show CDR1 as MDHEN and CDR2 as SYDVKM. The CDR3 consists of 15 residues. The CDR3 region has the DNA TGTGCCACCAGCAGCGCTGGCAGGGGACCCTACGAGCAGTACTTC. The encoded protein is CATSSAGRGPYEQYF.

This clone was counted only a few times. The chain uses TRBV25-1 and TRBJ2-3; D may be TRBD2 (6 bases). The CDR3 runs to 17 residues. V was shortened by 4 bases and J by 0 bases, with 17 bases between the two germline ends. The germline gives CDR1 MGHDK, CDR2 SYGVNS. CDR3 bases: TGTGCCAGCAGTGCTGAGCACGCGGGGCCTAGCACAGATACGCAGTATTTT. Protein: CASSAEHAGPSTDTQYF.

The gene calls are TRBV18 and TRBJ2-1; perhaps TRBD2 as D (7 bases). In germline, CDR1 is KGHSH, CDR2 LQKENI. Trimming left V 3 bases short and J 4 bases short, with 19 bases between. The CDR3 length is 17 residues. The CDR3 coding sequence is TGTGCCAGCTCACCCCCCAATTTGGCGGGGGCATACAATGAGCAGTTCTTC. Translated: CASSPPNLAGAYNEQFF.

The chain uses TRBV5-1 and TRBJ2-3; 11 positions match TRBD2. From germline, CDR1 is SGHRS and CDR2 YFSETQ. This CDR3 comprises 16 residues. With V trimmed by 4 bases and J by 1 base, 5 bases remained unmatched. CDR3 region: CASSPGTSGRTDTQYF. The CDR3 coding sequence is TGCGCCAGCAGCCCCGGGACTAGCGGCCGCACAGATACGCAGTATTTT. The whole variable domain, remainder taken from reference TRBV5-1 and TRBJ2-3, is KAGVTQTPRYLIKTRGQQVTLSCSPISGHRSVSWYQQTPGQGLQFLFEYFSETQRNKGNFPGRFSGRQFSNSRSEMNVSTLELGDSALYLCASSPGTSGRTDTQYFGPGTRLTVL.

The chain is built from TRBV5-4 and TRBJ2-7, with D possibly TRBD2 on 5 matching bases. This CDR3 is 13 amino acids long. Germline V gene sequence: CDR1 SGHNT, CDR2 YYREEE (reference sequence). The V end was cut by 3 bases, the J end by 7 bases, with 14 bases between. CDR3 sequence: CASSYTRDLEQYF. The CDR3 coding sequence is TGTGCCAGCAGCTACACCCGGGATTTGGAGCAGTACTTC.

The rearrangement links TRBV10-3 to TRBJ1-1, with 9 bases fitting TRBD1. CDR3 length: 15 amino acids. The J segment lost 2 bases and the V segment lost 1 base, leaving 2 bases of the junction unmatched. CDR1 ENHRY and CDR2 SYGVKD come from the germline V gene. The CDR3 is CAISEWDRDNTEAFF. CDR3 sequence (DNA): TGTGCCATCAGTGAGTGGGACAGGGACAACACTGAAGCTTTCTTT.

The rearrangement links TRBV11-2 to TRBJ2-1; D might be TRBD2 (7 bases). This CDR3 contains 13 residues. V dropped 3 bases and J dropped 7 bases, with 10 bases sitting between them. Germline loops: CDR1 SGHAT, CDR2 FQNNGV. This CDR3 is CASSLGGANEQFF. The CDR3 DNA is TGTGCCAGCAGCTTGGGGGGGGCGAATGAGCAGTTCTTC.

The table lists this clone with a few counts. The chain combines TRBV6-6 with TRBJ2-3, with 7 bases that match TRBD1. CDR1 MNHNY and CDR2 SVGAGI come from the germline V gene (reference sequence). This CDR3 comprises 15 residues. With 6 bases clipped from V and 4 bases from J, the junction kept 10 bases outside the gene matches. This chain's CDR3 is CASRTTGDGADTQYF. DNA for the CDR3: TGTGCCAGCAGAACTACAGGGGATGGCGCAGATACGCAGTATTTT.

This clone appeared a few times. V is TRBV4-3 and J is TRBJ1-2, with D uncertain. Germline lookup yields CDR1 LGHNA and CDR2 YSLEER. The V and J ends lost 0 bases and 6 bases respectively, with 11 bases between them. The CDR3 sequence is 14 residues long. As DNA, the CDR3 is TGCGCCAGCAGCCAAGATCCGGTTTCGGATGGCTACACCTTC. It is translated as CASSQDPVSDGYTF.

Comments on this clone: The CDR3 does not end in the conserved phenylalanine or tryptophan, so this is likely a read error. The rearrangement uses TRBV27 and TRBJ1-6; D is undetermined. V shed 0 bases and J shed 2 bases, with 5 bases lying between them. Germline V gene sequence: CDR1 MNHEY, CDR2 SMNVEV (reference sequence). CDR3 size: 15 residues. CDR3 residues: CASSLSNAYNSPLHL. The CDR3 nucleotides read TGTGCCAGCAGTTTATCGAATGCCTATAATTCACCCCTCCACCTT.

This clone was detected a few times. The chain combines TRBV18 with TRBJ2-3; D might be TRBD1 (5 bases). V was trimmed by 2 bases and J by 0 bases, leaving 9 bases between them. This CDR3 contains 15 residues. The V gene's germline CDR1 is KGHSH and CDR2 LQKENI. In nucleotides, the CDR3 is TGTGCCAGCTCACCAGTGACAGCTAGCACAGATACGCAGTATTTT. Translation: CASSPVTASTDTQYF.

This clone appeared a few times. The chain recombines TRBV5-4 with TRBJ2-1, with D possibly being TRBD2 (6 bases). The CDR3 spans 15 residues. Germline CDR1 reads SGHNT; CDR2 reads YYREEE (reference sequence). The ends were cut back, 5 bases at V and 1 base at J, with 13 bases in the middle. The CDR3 loop is CASRGTLGSYNEQFF. DNA of the CDR3: TGTGCCAGCAGGGGGACTCTCGGGTCCTACAATGAGCAGTTCTTC.

This clone came up a few times. The gene calls are TRBV7-2 and TRBJ1-6, with D perhaps TRBD1 (5 bases). Germline CDR1 and CDR2: SGHTA and FQGNSA. The CDR3 totals 15 residues. With 1 base removed from V and 7 bases from J, the gap between germline ends came to 11 bases. CDR3 in DNA: TGTGCCAGCAGCTTAGAGGGGTTATACAATTCACCCCTCCACTTT. Its translation is CASSLEGLYNSPLHF. The whole variable domain, filled in from reference TRBV7-2 and TRBJ1-6, reads GAGVSQSPSNKVTEKGKDVELRCDPISGHTALYWYRQSLGQGLEFLIYFQGNSAPDKSGLPSDRFSAERTGGSVSTLTIQRTQQEDSAVYLCASSLEGLYNSPLHFGNGTRLTVT.

In this sample, this clone turned up a few times. The rearrangement joins TRBV7-3 to TRBJ2-5, with 7 bases identical to TRBD1. CDR1 is SGHTA, CDR2 FQGTGA, per germline. V shed 5 bases, J shed 5 bases, and the junction held 8 bases outside the gene matches. The length of the CDR3 is 14 residues. The CDR3 protein is CASSGRQGGETQYF. The CDR3 DNA reads TGTGCCAGCAGCGGTCGACAGGGCGGTGAGACCCAGTACTTC.

The rearrangement joins TRBV6-6 to TRBJ2-2; 8 bases map to TRBD2. V was pared by 6 bases and J by 4 bases, with 4 bases of the junction left unmatched. This CDR3 has 14 amino acids. Germline values: CDR1 MNHNY, CDR2 SVGAGI (reference sequence). The CDR3 protein is CASSPSGGTGELFF. The CDR3 DNA reads TGTGCCAGCAGCCCCAGCGGGGGCACCGGGGAGCTGTTTTTT.

This clone has a handful of counts. The chain recombines TRBV6-5 with TRBJ1-1; D ambiguous. The CDR3 is made up of 14 amino acids. V lost 5 bases and J 4 bases, leaving 14 bases between the germline ends. Germline V lookup: CDR1 MNHEY, CDR2 SVGAGI. The DNA for the CDR3 is TGTGCCAGCAGTGACGACGGGAGGCGCACTGAAGCTTTCTTT. Amino acid sequence: CASSDDGRRTEAFF.

This clone has at least ten counts. V and J are TRBV2 and TRBJ2-3; D gene uncertain. CDR1 and CDR2 from the germline V gene are SNHLY and FYNNEI. V lost 6 bases to trimming and J lost 4 bases, with 5 bases between them. The CDR3 length is 11 residues. The CDR3 sequence is CASSLADTQYF. CDR3 in DNA: TGTGCCAGCAGCCTCGCAGATACGCAGTATTTT.